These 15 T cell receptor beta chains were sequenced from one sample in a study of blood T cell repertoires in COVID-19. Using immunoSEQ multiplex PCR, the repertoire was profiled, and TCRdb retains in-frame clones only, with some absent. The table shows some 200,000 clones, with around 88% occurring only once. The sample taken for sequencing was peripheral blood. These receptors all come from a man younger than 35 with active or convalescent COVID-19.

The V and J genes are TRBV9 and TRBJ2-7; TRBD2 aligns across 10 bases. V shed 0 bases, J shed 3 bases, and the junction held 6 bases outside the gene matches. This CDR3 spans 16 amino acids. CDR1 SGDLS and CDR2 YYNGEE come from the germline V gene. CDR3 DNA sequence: TGTGCCAGCAGCGTAGATACTAGCGGGAACCTCTACGAGCAGTACTTC. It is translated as CASSVDTSGNLYEQYF.

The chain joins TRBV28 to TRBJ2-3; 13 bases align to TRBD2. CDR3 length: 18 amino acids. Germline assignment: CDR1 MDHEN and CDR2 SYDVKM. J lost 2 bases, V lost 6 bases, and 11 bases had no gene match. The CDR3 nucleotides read TGTGCCAGCAGCCGGCCGGGACTAGCGGGGCGGTACACAGATACGCAGTATTTT. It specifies CASSRPGLAGRYTDTQYF.

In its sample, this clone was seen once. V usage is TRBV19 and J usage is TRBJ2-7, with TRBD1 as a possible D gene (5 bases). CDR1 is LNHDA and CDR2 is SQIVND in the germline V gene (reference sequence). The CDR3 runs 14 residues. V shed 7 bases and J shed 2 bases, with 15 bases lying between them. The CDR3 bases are TGTGCCAGTACCTCTAGGGGCCCTCCCTACGAGCAGTACTTC. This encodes CASTSRGPPYEQYF.

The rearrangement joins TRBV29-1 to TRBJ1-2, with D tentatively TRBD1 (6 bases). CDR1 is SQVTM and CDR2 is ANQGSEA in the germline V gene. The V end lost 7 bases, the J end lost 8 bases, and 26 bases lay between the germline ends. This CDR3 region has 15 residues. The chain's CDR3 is CSADRFTKGQQGYTF. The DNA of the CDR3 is TGCAGCGCCGACAGATTCACAAAAGGACAGCAGGGCTACACCTTC. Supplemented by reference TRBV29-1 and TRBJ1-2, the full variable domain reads SAVISQKPSRDICQRGTSLTIQCQVDSQVTMMFWYRQQPGQSLTLIATANQGSEATYESGFVIDKFPISRPNLTFSTLTVSNMSPEDSSIYLCSADRFTKGQQGYTFGSGTRLTVV.

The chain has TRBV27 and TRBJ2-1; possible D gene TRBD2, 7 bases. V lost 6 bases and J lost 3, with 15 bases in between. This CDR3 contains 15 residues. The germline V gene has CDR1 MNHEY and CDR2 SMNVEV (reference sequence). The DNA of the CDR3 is TGTGCCAGCAGCACCAGGGAGGGGGGCTACAATGAGCAGTTCTTC. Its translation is CASSTREGGYNEQFF.

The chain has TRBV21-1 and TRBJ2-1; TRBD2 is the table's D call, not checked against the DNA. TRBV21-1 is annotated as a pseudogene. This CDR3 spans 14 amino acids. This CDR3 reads CASSKKPEGDEQFF. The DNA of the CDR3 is TGTGCCAGCAGCAAAAAACCCGAGGGTGATGAGCAGTTCTTC.

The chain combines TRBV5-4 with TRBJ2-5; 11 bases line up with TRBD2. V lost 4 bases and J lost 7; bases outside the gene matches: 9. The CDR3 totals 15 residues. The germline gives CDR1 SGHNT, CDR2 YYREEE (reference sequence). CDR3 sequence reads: CASSGGLAAGGTQYF. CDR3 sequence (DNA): TGTGCCAGCAGCGGGGGACTAGCGGCCGGGGGGACCCAGTACTTC.

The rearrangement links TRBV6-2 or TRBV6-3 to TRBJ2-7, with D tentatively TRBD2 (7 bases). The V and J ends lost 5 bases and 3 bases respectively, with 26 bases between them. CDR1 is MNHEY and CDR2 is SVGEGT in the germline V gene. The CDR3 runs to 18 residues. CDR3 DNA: TGTGCCAGCAGTCCAGTTGCGTGGGGGGGCAGAGAAAACTACGAGCAGTACTTC. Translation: CASSPVAWGGRENYEQYF.

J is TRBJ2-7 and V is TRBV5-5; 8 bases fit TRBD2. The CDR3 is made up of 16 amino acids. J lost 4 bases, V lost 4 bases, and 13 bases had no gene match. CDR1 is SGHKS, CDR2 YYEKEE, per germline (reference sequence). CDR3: CASSVDFPGLGYEQYF. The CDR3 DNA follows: TGTGCCAGCAGCGTCGACTTCCCGGGACTAGGATACGAGCAGTACTTC. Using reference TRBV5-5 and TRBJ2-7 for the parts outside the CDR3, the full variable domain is DAGVTQSPTHLIKTRGQQVTLRCSPISGHKSVSWYQQVLGQGPQFIFQYYEKEERGRGNFPDRFSARQFPNYSSELNVNALLLGDSALYLCASSVDFPGLGYEQYFGPGTRLTVT.

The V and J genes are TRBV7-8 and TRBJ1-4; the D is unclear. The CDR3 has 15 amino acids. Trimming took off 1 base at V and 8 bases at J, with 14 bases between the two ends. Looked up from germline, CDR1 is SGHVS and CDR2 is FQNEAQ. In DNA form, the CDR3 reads TGTGCCAGCAGCTTAGGTGAGGCCGCCCGGGAAAAACTGTTTTTT. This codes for CASSLGEAAREKLFF.

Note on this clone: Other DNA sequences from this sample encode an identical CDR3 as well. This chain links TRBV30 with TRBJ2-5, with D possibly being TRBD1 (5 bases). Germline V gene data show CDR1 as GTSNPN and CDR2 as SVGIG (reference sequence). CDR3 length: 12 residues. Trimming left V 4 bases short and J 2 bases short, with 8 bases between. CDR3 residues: CAWNAGQETQYF. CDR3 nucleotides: TGTGCCTGGAACGCAGGGCAAGAGACCCAGTACTTC.

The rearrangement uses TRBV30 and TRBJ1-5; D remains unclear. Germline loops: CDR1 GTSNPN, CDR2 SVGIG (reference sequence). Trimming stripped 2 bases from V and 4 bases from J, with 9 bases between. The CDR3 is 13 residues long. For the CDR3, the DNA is TGTGCCTGGAGTCCAACCCGGAATCAGCCCCAGCATTTT. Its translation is CAWSPTRNQPQHF. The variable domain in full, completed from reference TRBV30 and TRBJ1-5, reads SQTIHQWPATLVQPVGSPLSLECTVEGTSNPNLYWYRQAAGRGLQLLFYSVGIGQISSEVPQNLSASRPQDRQFILSSKKLLLSDSGFYLCAWSPTRNQPQHFGDGTRLSIL.

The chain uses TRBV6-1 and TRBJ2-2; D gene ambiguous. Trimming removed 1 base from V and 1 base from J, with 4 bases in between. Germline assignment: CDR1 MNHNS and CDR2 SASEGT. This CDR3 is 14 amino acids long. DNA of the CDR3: TGTGCCAGCAGTGAAGGTCTGAACACCGGGGAGCTGTTTTTT. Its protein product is CASSEGLNTGELFF.

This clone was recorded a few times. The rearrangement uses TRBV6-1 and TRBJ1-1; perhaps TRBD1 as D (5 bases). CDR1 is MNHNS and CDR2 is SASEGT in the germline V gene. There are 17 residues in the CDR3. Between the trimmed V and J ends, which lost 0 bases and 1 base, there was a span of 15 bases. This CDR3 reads CASSEAVLGPENTEAFF. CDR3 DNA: TGTGCCAGCAGTGAAGCAGTGCTGGGGCCGGAGAACACTGAAGCTTTCTTT.

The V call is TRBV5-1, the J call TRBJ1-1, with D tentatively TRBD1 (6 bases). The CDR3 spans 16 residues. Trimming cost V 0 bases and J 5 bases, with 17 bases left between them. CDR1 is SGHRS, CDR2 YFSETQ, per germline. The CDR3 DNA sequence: TGCGCCAGCAGCTTGGACGCTACAGGGACGGGGACTGAAGCTTTCTTT. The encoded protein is CASSLDATGTGTEAFF.